The 27 T cell receptor beta chains below all came from one sample that was sequenced in a study of T-cell memory formation after mild COVID-19. TCRdb ran MiXCR on the 5' RACE reads and lists one entry per CDR3 protein. The table includes some 160,000 distinct CDR3 sequences, 10% to 15% detected once. Sequencing was carried out using PBMCs or a T cell subset sorted from them (not recorded which). The origin of the receptors is a man between 18 and 35 years old who had mild COVID-19 (a few samples of this study predate the infection). Cell type and time point are not known.

CDR3 in amino acids: CASSFGGDQETQYF. CDR3 sequence (DNA): TGCGCCAGCAGCTTCGGGGGGGACCAAGAGACCCAGTACTTC. The V gene is TRBV5-1, the J gene TRBJ2-5; TRBD2 agrees at 8 bases. The CDR3 is 14 residues long. Trimming removed 2 bases from V and 0 bases from J; junction bases left unmatched: 0. Germline CDR1 is SGHRS and CDR2 is YFSETQ.

The chain recombines TRBV7-6 with TRBJ2-6, with no clear D. The CDR3 has 15 amino acids. The V end was cut by 5 bases, the J end by 2 bases, with 10 bases between. In germline, CDR1 is SGHVS, CDR2 FNYEAQ. The CDR3: CASSRDPTGANVLTF. CDR3 nucleotides: TGTGCCAGCAGCCGCGACCCGACTGGGGCCAACGTCCTGACTTTC.

This clonotype was counted only a few times. The V gene is TRBV5-1, the J gene TRBJ1-6, with D maybe TRBD1 (5 bases). The V gene lost 4 bases and the J gene lost 14 bases, with 31 bases spanning the gap. CDR1 is SGHRS and CDR2 is YFSETQ in the germline V gene. This CDR3 has 18 residues. CDR3 region: CASSPEYRDPLGLRSLHF. CDR3 DNA sequence: TGCGCCAGCAGCCCAGAATACCGGGACCCCCTAGGATTGAGGTCCCTCCACTTT.

This clonotype was counted a few times. V is TRBV12-3 or TRBV12-4 and J is TRBJ2-2, with D unclear. The CDR3 is 12 amino acids. Trimming shortened V by 6 bases and J by 2 bases, and 4 bases separated the two germline ends. CDR3 residues: CASSENTGELFF. CDR3 bases: TGTGCCAGCAGCGAAAACACCGGGGAGCTGTTTTTT.

This clonotype was counted a few times. J is TRBJ1-6 and V is TRBV15, with a possible D match to TRBD1 (5 bases). The germline CDR1 and CDR2 sequences are LNHNV and YYDKDF (reference sequence). The CDR3 totals 15 residues. V was trimmed by 0 bases and J by 13 bases, leaving 16 bases between them. The CDR3 region has the DNA TGTGCCACCAGCAGAGACAGCAGGGCCGCCGGGCCCCTCCACTTT. Its protein is CATSRDSRAAGPLHF.

The chain joins TRBV5-1 to TRBJ1-2; D perhaps matches TRBD1 (6 bases). Germline V gene sequence: CDR1 SGHRS, CDR2 YFSETQ. Trimming pared 4 bases from V and 8 bases from J, leaving 12 bases between. This CDR3 is 12 amino acids long. The CDR3 coding sequence is TGCGCCAGCAGCCCAGGACAGCGCGGCTACACCTTC. As protein: CASSPGQRGYTF.

CDR3 protein: CASSPRNQETQYF. The CDR3, as DNA: TGTGCCAGCTCACCAAGAAACCAAGAGACCCAGTACTTC. V and J are TRBV18 and TRBJ2-5; D call uncertain. V was pared by 2 bases and J by 0 bases, with 4 bases between. CDR1 and CDR2 from the germline V gene are KGHSH and LQKENI. The CDR3 length is 13 residues.

This clonotype was recorded a few times. This chain links TRBV27 with TRBJ2-5, with TRBD2 matching 10 bases. Trimming took 1 base from V and 3 from J; bases not matched to a gene: 8. Germline CDR1 reads MNHEY; CDR2 reads SMNVEV (reference sequence). CDR3 size: 17 residues. The CDR3 DNA sequence: TGTGCCAGCAGTTTATGGGCTAGCGGGGGTGTAGAAGAGACCCAGTACTTC. Protein sequence: CASSLWASGGVEETQYF.

In its sample, this clonotype was seen a few times. This rearrangement joins TRBV5-1 to TRBJ2-7; no firm D call. Germline values: CDR1 SGHRS, CDR2 YFSETQ. With 4 bases removed from V and 2 bases from J, the gap between germline ends came to 10 bases. The CDR3 consists of 13 residues. The CDR3 sequence is CASSVTETYEQYF. CDR3 coding DNA: TGCGCCAGCAGCGTTACTGAAACCTACGAGCAGTACTTC.

The V call is TRBV20-1, the J call TRBJ1-6; the D gene is possibly TRBD1 (5 bases). Per germline, CDR1 DFQATT and CDR2 SNEGSKA (reference sequence). This CDR3 spans 15 amino acids. V was shortened by 3 bases and J by 7 bases, with 16 bases between the two germline ends. The DNA for the CDR3 is TGCAGTGCTAGGTTTCGCGAGGGGATAAATTCACCCCTCCACTTT. Translation gives CSARFREGINSPLHF.

The table lists this clonotype with a few counts. The chain is built from TRBV5-1 and TRBJ1-6, with 9 bases fitting TRBD1. CDR3 length: 16 amino acids. Trimming removed 4 bases from V and 3 bases from J; junction bases left unmatched: 5. Per germline, CDR1 SGHRS and CDR2 YFSETQ. The CDR3 DNA reads as TGCGCCAGCAGCCCACGGGACAGGGTCTATAATTCACCCCTCCACTTT. Protein sequence: CASSPRDRVYNSPLHF. Drawing the rest from reference TRBV5-1 and TRBJ1-6, the complete variable domain is KAGVTQTPRYLIKTRGQQVTLSCSPISGHRSVSWYQQTPGQGLQFLFEYFSETQRNKGNFPGRFSGRQFSNSRSEMNVSTLELGDSALYLCASSPRDRVYNSPLHFGNGTRLTVT.

This clonotype came up a few times. The chain has TRBV11-1 and TRBJ2-4; possibly TRBD1 for D (6 bases). The V gene's germline CDR1 is SGHAT and CDR2 FQDESV (reference sequence). V was clipped by 5 bases and J by 14 bases, with 19 bases between them. The CDR3 covers 13 residues. The CDR3 loop is CASSRDIQGREYF. Written as DNA, the CDR3 is TGTGCCAGCAGCCGGGACATCCAAGGAAGAGAGTACTTC.

V and J are TRBV4-1 and TRBJ1-5; 7 positions match TRBD1. CDR1 MGHRA and CDR2 YSYEKL come from the germline V gene. With V trimmed by 4 bases and J by 7 bases, 4 bases remained unmatched. The CDR3 contains 13 residues. CDR3 bases: TGCGCCAGCAGCCGGGAGGGGGCACAGCCCCAGCATTTT. It specifies CASSREGAQPQHF.

This clonotype has a handful of counts. The J gene is TRBJ1-6, the V gene TRBV20-1; D ambiguous. The CDR3 covers 15 residues. V lost 5 bases, J lost 4 bases, and 15 bases lay in between. Germline V CDR1 and CDR2: DFQATT, SNEGSKA (reference sequence). This chain's CDR3 is CSAPVEGDYNSPLHF. DNA of the CDR3: TGCAGTGCTCCCGTAGAGGGTGATTATAATTCACCCCTCCACTTT.

A few counts support this clonotype. The CDR3 here is CASSSVYNEQFF. The CDR3 nucleotides read TGTGCCAGCAGTTCTGTCTACAATGAGCAGTTCTTC. The genes are TRBV28 and TRBJ2-1; D unresolved. Germline-derived CDR1 and CDR2 are MDHEN and SYDVKM. The CDR3 has 12 amino acids. Trimming cost V 4 bases and J 3 bases, with 4 bases left between them.

This clonotype was observed a handful of times. This chain uses TRBV11-2 with TRBJ1-2; D uncertain. The CDR3 covers 16 residues. Germline V gives CDR1 SGHAT, CDR2 FQNNGV. V was pared by 1 base and J by 4 bases, with 16 bases between. The CDR3 here is CASSLGFTGPGYGYTF. In nucleotides, the CDR3 is TGTGCCAGCAGCTTAGGATTCACTGGGCCAGGCTATGGCTACACCTTC.

This clonotype was seen more than once but under ten times. The rearrangement uses TRBV12-3 or TRBV12-4 and TRBJ2-1; either TRBD1 or TRBD2 may fit D (5 bases each). Trimming removed 8 bases from V and 7 bases from J, with 21 bases in between. CDR3 length: 15 residues. In DNA form, the CDR3 reads TGTGCCAGCGGAACCGGGACGTCGGAATTTAATGAGCAGTTCTTC. Protein product: CASGTGTSEFNEQFF.

This clonotype has only a few counts. The rearrangement uses TRBV9 and TRBJ2-2; D not certain. The CDR3 length is 14 residues. The germline V gene has CDR1 SGDLS and CDR2 YYNGEE. Trimming left V 0 bases short and J 6 bases short, with 9 bases between. CDR3 amino acids: CASSVEGSPGELFF. The CDR3 nucleotides read TGTGCCAGCAGCGTAGAAGGGTCCCCCGGGGAGCTGTTTTTT.

This clonotype was counted between two and nine times. The V and J genes are TRBV4-2 and TRBJ2-3; 9 positions agree with TRBD2. With 0 bases clipped from V and 3 bases from J, the junction kept 4 bases outside the gene matches. The CDR3 is 16 residues long. Germline lookup yields CDR1 LGHNA and CDR2 YNFKEQ. The CDR3 region is CASSQEISGGTDTQYF. The DNA for the CDR3 is TGTGCCAGCAGCCAAGAAATCAGCGGGGGGACAGATACGCAGTATTTT.

This clonotype was detected only a few times. The chain is built from TRBV12-3 or TRBV12-4 and TRBJ2-3; 7 bases are a match to TRBD2. CDR3 length: 16 amino acids. V was pared by 3 bases and J by 5 bases, with 11 bases of the junction left unmatched. CDR3 coding DNA: TGTGCCAGCAGTTTTCGGGTAGCGTGGACTAGAGATACGCAGTATTTT. It is translated as CASSFRVAWTRDTQYF.

This clonotype occurred many times. CDR3 nucleotide sequence: TGCGCCAGCAGCTTGGGGGCGGCTCTGGGAGGCTCCTATAATTCACCCCTCCACTTT. Protein sequence: CASSLGAALGGSYNSPLHF. The chain carries TRBV5-1 and TRBJ1-6; no firm D call. Trimming removed 0 bases at V and 0 bases at J, with 16 bases between. The CDR3 has 19 residues. CDR1 and CDR2 from the germline V gene are SGHRS and YFSETQ.

The chain combines TRBV28 with TRBJ2-7, with D uncertain. Trimming stripped 4 bases from V and 0 bases from J, with 16 bases between. This CDR3 is 16 amino acids long. The germline gives CDR1 MDHEN, CDR2 SYDVKM. CDR3 amino acids: CASSSPPDAYSYEQYV. The CDR3 region has the DNA TGTGCCAGCAGTTCGCCCCCGGACGCTTACTCCTACGAGCAGTACGTC.

This clonotype was seen at least ten times. The chain combines TRBV6-2 or TRBV6-3 with TRBJ2-3; D gene unclear. Trimming took off 3 bases at V and 6 bases at J, with 7 bases between the two ends. CDR1 MNHEY and CDR2 SVGEGT come from the germline V gene. The CDR3 totals 12 residues. In DNA form, the CDR3 reads TGTGCCAGCAGTTATATCCACGATACGCAGTATTTT. This translates into CASSYIHDTQYF.

This clonotype was detected ten times or more. CDR3 in amino acids: CASSLPTTQETQYF. CDR3 DNA: TGTGCCAGCAGTTTACCGACAACGCAAGAGACCCAGTACTTC. J is TRBJ2-5 and V is TRBV12-3 or TRBV12-4; D is unresolved. The CDR3 sequence is 14 residues long. Trimming took 2 bases from V and 2 from J, leaving 9 bases between them.

The V gene is TRBV2, the J gene TRBJ1-4; possible D gene TRBD1, 5 bases. In germline, CDR1 is SNHLY, CDR2 FYNNEI. V gave up 7 bases and J gave up 4 bases, with 13 bases separating them. This CDR3 region has 14 residues. In DNA form, the CDR3 reads TGTGCCAGCACCCTTAGGAGGGGTAATGAAAAACTGTTTTTT. It yields the protein CASTLRRGNEKLFF.

This clonotype was picked up a small number of times. V and J are TRBV9 and TRBJ2-3; D gene uncertain. The CDR3 sequence is 13 residues long. The germline V gene has CDR1 SGDLS and CDR2 YYNGEE. Trimming shortened V by 0 bases and J by 6 bases, and 8 bases separated the two germline ends. The CDR3 here is CASSVATWDTQYF. The CDR3 DNA follows: TGTGCCAGCAGCGTAGCAACCTGGGATACGCAGTATTTT.

This clonotype has just a few counts. The V gene is TRBV20-1, the J gene TRBJ2-3; TRBD1 agrees at 7 bases. CDR3 length: 15 amino acids. CDR1 is DFQATT, CDR2 SNEGSKA, per germline (reference sequence). Germline trimming cut 1 base from V and 3 bases from J; bases unmatched to any gene: 7. CDR3 protein: CSARAHRGRTDTQYF. The CDR3 region has the DNA TGCAGTGCTAGAGCCCACAGGGGTAGGACAGATACGCAGTATTTT.